These 13 T cell receptor beta chains were all obtained from the same sample, sequenced in a study of blood T cells in healthy people across ages (dated by TCRdb to the mid-2010s). The method was 5' RACE. Sequencing instrument: Illumina HiSeq 2500. A second PCR of roughly 7 to 11 cycles was run with a J-beta primer mix and a sample-barcoded 5' primer. TCRdb handled the public reads itself, with Q25 trimming in fastp and clone calling in MiXCR, and kept productive beta chains. Every entry covers one CDR3 protein and lists the most common genes and DNA from its rows. This sample lists about 1.8 million distinct CDR3 sequences; around half were detected once. The ten largest account for more than 2% of the sample. The sample taken for sequencing was blood. Every receptor here comes from a middle-aged woman in good health.

The V call is TRBV9, the J call TRBJ2-7, with TRBD1 as a possible D gene (5 bases). Germline lookup yields CDR1 SGDLS and CDR2 YYNGEE. V was trimmed by 4 bases and J by 2 bases, leaving 13 bases between them. The CDR3 has 14 amino acids. This CDR3 reads CASSPDSEAYEQYF. The CDR3 bases are TGTGCCAGCAGCCCAGACAGTGAAGCCTACGAGCAGTACTTC.

The chain has TRBV9 and TRBJ2-1, with D perhaps given as TRBD1 or TRBD2 (6 bases each). V lost 0 bases and J lost 5, with 12 bases in between. Germline V gene sequence: CDR1 SGDLS, CDR2 YYNGEE. This CDR3 comprises 15 residues. In nucleotides, the CDR3 is TGTGCCAGCAGCGTAGAGGGGGGCGCAAACAATGAGCAGTTCTTC. It codes for CASSVEGGANNEQFF. The full variable domain, with the rest looked up from reference TRBV9 and TRBJ2-1, is DSGVTQTPKHLITATGQRVTLRCSPRSGDLSVYWYQQSLDQGLQFLIQYYNGEERAKGNILERFSAQQFPDLHSELNLSSLELGDSALYFCASSVEGGANNEQFFGPGTRLTVL.

The V call is TRBV4-2, the J call TRBJ2-7; D possibly corresponds to TRBD2 (6 bases). Per germline, CDR1 LGHNA and CDR2 YNFKEQ. The CDR3 has 16 amino acids. Trimming stripped 0 bases from V and 3 bases from J, with 15 bases between. The CDR3 DNA reads TGTGCCAGCAGCCAAGATGGTGATAGCGGTTACTACGAGCAGTACTTC. Its translation: CASSQDGDSGYYEQYF.

This clonotype has just a few counts. V and J are TRBV4-1 and TRBJ2-1; 9 bases are shared with TRBD2. V dropped 5 bases and J dropped 10; count of bases not matched to a gene: 6. The CDR3 runs 13 residues. The germline gives CDR1 MGHRA, CDR2 YSYEKL. The CDR3, as DNA: TGCGCCAGCAGCAACAGCGGGGGGAACGAGCAGTTCTTC. Protein product: CASSNSGGNEQFF.

The sample holds a few counts of this clonotype. The chain is built from TRBV10-3 and TRBJ2-3; 10 bases align to TRBD2. J was trimmed by 2 bases and V by 6 bases; bases with no gene match: 5. Germline assignment: CDR1 ENHRY and CDR2 SYGVKD. The CDR3 is 15 residues long. The CDR3 protein is CAIRGSGGTTDTQYF. DNA of the CDR3: TGTGCCATCAGGGGTAGCGGGGGGACCACAGATACGCAGTATTTT.

This clonotype has a handful of counts. The gene calls are TRBV28 and TRBJ2-7, with TRBD1 as a possible D gene (5 bases). Germline CDR1 is MDHEN and CDR2 is SYDVKM. With 8 bases removed from V and 0 bases from J, the gap between germline ends came to 11 bases. CDR3 size: 13 residues. The CDR3 loop reads CASLREGSYEQYF. CDR3 DNA sequence: TGTGCCAGCCTCAGGGAAGGCTCCTACGAGCAGTACTTC.

This clonotype came up a few times. This chain joins TRBV9 and TRBJ2-1, with TRBD2 matching 8 bases. This CDR3 has 15 residues. Germline assignment: CDR1 SGDLS and CDR2 YYNGEE. Trimming cost V 0 bases and J 5 bases; bases outside gene matches: 4. The CDR3 region is CASSVVAGGDNEQFF. CDR3 in DNA: TGTGCCAGCAGCGTAGTGGCGGGGGGCGACAATGAGCAGTTCTTC.

This clonotype was recorded a few times. The chain is built from TRBV29-1 and TRBJ2-5; D gene uncertain. CDR1 and CDR2 (germline): SQVTM, ANQGSEA. Deletions cut 3 bases from V and 5 bases from J, with 7 bases between. The CDR3 is 11 residues long. CDR3 DNA sequence: TGCAGCGTTGAGGCCCGCGAGACCCAGTACTTC. This sequence encodes CSVEARETQYF.

This clonotype was counted a few times. The J gene is TRBJ1-1, the V gene TRBV7-3, with no clear D. From germline, CDR1 is SGHTA and CDR2 FQGTGA. The CDR3 totals 12 residues. V was shortened by 5 bases and J by 8 bases, with 12 bases between the two germline ends. The CDR3 DNA follows: TGTGCCAGCAGCCCCCCAGACGGAGAAGCTTTCTTT. Translated, it gives CASSPPDGEAFF.

The chain has TRBV12-3 or TRBV12-4 and TRBJ2-7, with D unresolved. This CDR3 contains 14 residues. V lost 3 bases to trimming and J lost 0 bases, with 9 bases between them. As DNA, the CDR3 is TGTGCCAGCAGTTTCAGTCTGAGCTCCTACGAGCAGTACTTC. The encoded protein is CASSFSLSSYEQYF.

This clonotype was seen only a few times. The V and J genes are TRBV4-2 and TRBJ2-5; D assignment may be TRBD1 or TRBD2 (5 bases each). Trimming took off 1 base at V and 5 bases at J, with 11 bases between the two ends. CDR3 size: 14 residues. The germline V gene encodes CDR1 LGHNA and CDR2 YNFKEQ. CDR3 loop: CASSQGRGFETQYF. The DNA of the CDR3 is TGTGCCAGCAGCCAAGGTCGGGGCTTCGAGACCCAGTACTTC.

The chain recombines TRBV5-1 with TRBJ2-3, with a tentative D call TRBD2 (5 bases). Germline V CDR1 and CDR2: SGHRS, YFSETQ. The CDR3 is 15 residues long. Deletions cut 4 bases from V and 2 bases from J, with 14 bases between. The CDR3 region has the DNA TGCGCCAGCAGCCGTTTAGAGGGTAACACAGATACGCAGTATTTT. Translated, it gives CASSRLEGNTDTQYF. The variable domain in full, completed from reference TRBV5-1 and TRBJ2-3, reads KAGVTQTPRYLIKTRGQQVTLSCSPISGHRSVSWYQQTPGQGLQFLFEYFSETQRNKGNFPGRFSGRQFSNSRSEMNVSTLELGDSALYLCASSRLEGNTDTQYFGPGTRLTVL.

V is TRBV28 and J is TRBJ2-1, with TRBD2 as a possible D gene (6 bases). In germline, CDR1 is MDHEN, CDR2 SYDVKM. This CDR3 has 14 amino acids. V lost 6 bases to trimming and J lost 3 bases, with 12 bases between them. The CDR3 is CASSRGTYYNEQFF. As DNA, the CDR3 is TGTGCCAGCAGCCGGGGGACCTACTACAATGAGCAGTTCTTC.